This TCR beta chain is drawn from a study of T cell responses to AZD1222 COVID-19 vaccine. Study details: Second-dose groups at about 4 or about 12 weeks were pooled. Study results and limitations: The number of AZD1222 recipients seropositive at baseline was only five or six.

With regard to this clone: Its antigen is unidentified.

The CDR3 loop spans 13 amino acids. V was pared by 2 bases and J by 3 bases, with 7 bases between. The assay was immunoSEQ multiplex PCR, and TCRdb's table has in-frame clones only and misses some. This sample has under 95,000 clones, with approximately 89% found just once. The receptor was isolated from an adult in good health. The genes are TRBV12-3 or TRBV12-4 and TRBJ1-2; D remains ambiguous. Here the sequenced sample was peripheral blood, taken on day 0 of AZD1222 vaccination. CDR3 coding DNA: TGTGCCAGCAGTTTAAACAGCTACTATGGCTACACCTTC. Translating it yields CASSLNSYYGYTF.